Sequencing of this T cell receptor beta chain was carried out in a study of metastatic and nonmetastatic thyroid tumors. Study-level findings and limits: Reported TCR beta diversity, measured in blood and tumor, was significantly higher for malignant thyroid tumors than for benign nodules.

TCRdb re-clonotyped the PCR reads through MiXCR. The sample lists about 34,000 clones, more than 15% seen once, with around 7.5% in the top ten. CDR3 length: 14 residues. V was trimmed by 4 bases and J by 6 bases, leaving 13 bases between them. Germline assignment: CDR1 LNHDA and CDR2 SQIVND (reference sequence). This clone was counted many times. Its cognate antigen is unknown. Every patient underwent thyroid surgery untreated. The origin of this receptor is a female donor with papillary thyroid cancer or a benign thyroid nodule (not recorded which). Some clones in this sample may be carry-over from other donors' samples. The V call is TRBV19, the J call TRBJ1-5, with D possibly being TRBD1 (5 bases). Sequencing was done on a sample of blood. CDR3 nucleotides: TGTGCCAGTAGTAAGGGGTCTGAGTTTCAGCCCCAGCATTTT. Encoded protein: CASSKGSEFQPQHF.